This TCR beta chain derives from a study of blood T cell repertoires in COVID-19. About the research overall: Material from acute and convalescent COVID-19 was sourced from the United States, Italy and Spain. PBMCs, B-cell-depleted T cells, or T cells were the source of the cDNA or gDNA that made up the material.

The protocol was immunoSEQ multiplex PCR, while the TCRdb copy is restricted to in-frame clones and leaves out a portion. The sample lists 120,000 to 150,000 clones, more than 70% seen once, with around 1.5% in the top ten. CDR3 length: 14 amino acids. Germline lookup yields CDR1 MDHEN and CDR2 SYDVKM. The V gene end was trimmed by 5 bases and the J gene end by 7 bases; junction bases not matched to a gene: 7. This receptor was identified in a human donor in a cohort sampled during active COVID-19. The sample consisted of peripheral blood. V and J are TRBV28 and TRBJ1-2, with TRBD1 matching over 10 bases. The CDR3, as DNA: TGTGCCAGCAGTCCAACGACAGGGGGCGCTGGCTACACCTTC. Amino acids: CASSPTTGGAGYTF.